The present T cell receptor (beta chain) was sequenced within a study of T cell repertoires in cytomegalovirus infection. In the study overall: A matching HLA type, together with CMV infection, was signaled by public TCR beta signatures.

From the reads, TCRdb called clonotypes with MiXCR, one entry per CDR3 protein. Among approximately 1,000,000 distinct CDR3 sequences listed, approximately 30% were seen once. Note on this clonotype: The antigen is undetermined.

This receptor was taken from a human donor in good health (CMV status not recorded). Some clones in this sample may be carry-over from other donors' samples. This material consisted of cultured CD8+ T cells from PBMCs, taken from culture after CMV antigen stimulation.

CDR3 protein: CASSQVAGAAETQYF. CDR3 nucleotide sequence: TGCGCCAGCAGCCAAGTTGCGGGGGCTGCAGAGACCCAGTACTTC. The chain couples TRBV4-1 to TRBJ2-5; D is possibly TRBD2 (7 bases). V was pared by 1 base and J by 4 bases, with 13 bases between. There are 15 residues in the CDR3. Germline CDR1 is MGHRA and CDR2 is YSYEKL.